This T cell receptor (beta chain) was identified during a study of blood T cell repertoires in COVID-19. It was during active infection that Seattle patients were enrolled and then longitudinally followed. Profiled with immunoSEQ multiplex PCR; TCRdb holds only in-frame clones, not every one. The table has 120,000 or so clones, about four fifths seen once; the top ten hold about 17%. Sequences were obtained from peripheral blood. The sequence was collected from a man aged 25-40 years with COVID-19, enrolled during active disease.

CDR3 protein: CASSWGQSNTEAFF. CDR3 nucleotides: TGTGCCAGCAGCTGGGGACAGTCGAACACTGAAGCTTTCTTT. The chain employs TRBV11-3 and TRBJ1-1; TRBD1 agrees at 7 bases. V shed 4 bases, J shed 1 base, and the junction held 3 bases outside the gene matches. The CDR3 consists of 14 residues. The germline CDR1 and CDR2 sequences are SGHNT and YENEEA.